The 20 T cell receptor beta chains below all came from one sample that was sequenced in a study of T-cell memory formation after mild COVID-19 (dated by TCRdb to the early 2020s). The library came from 5' RACE. The run used an Illumina NovaSeq 6000. TCRdb trimmed the raw reads at Q25, called clones with MiXCR and kept productive beta chains. Records with the same CDR3 protein are collapsed into one entry carrying the most frequent genes and DNA. This sample gives about 200,000 distinct CDR3 sequences in total; 16% of them show up just once. The ten largest clones take up around 1.9% of the sample. Sequences were obtained from PBMCs or a T cell subset sorted from them (not recorded which). The receptors were gathered from an adult woman who had mild COVID-19 (a few samples of this study predate the infection). The sample titles of this study are shuffled in the database, so cell type and time point are left out; the donor was told from shared clones.

The gene calls are TRBV12-3 or TRBV12-4 and TRBJ2-3, with D uncertain. V gave up 6 bases and J gave up 2 bases, with 12 bases separating them. There are 14 residues in the CDR3. CDR3 nucleotides: TGTGCCAGCAGCCTCAGTAACCCCACAGATACGCAGTATTTT. Protein sequence: CASSLSNPTDTQYF.

This clonotype was observed a few times. The chain carries TRBV9 and TRBJ2-5; D is unresolved. CDR1 and CDR2 (germline): SGDLS, YYNGEE. V was shortened by 2 bases and J by 7 bases, with 18 bases between the two germline ends. This CDR3 is 15 amino acids long. CDR3 coding DNA: TGTGCCAGCAGCGTGCTGGGCCTAGAGGCAGGGACCCAGTACTTC. Its translation is CASSVLGLEAGTQYF.

This clonotype was observed a handful of times. This chain connects TRBV5-1 to TRBJ2-7; TRBD1 matches at 8 bases. The CDR3 has 13 residues. CDR1 and CDR2 (germline): SGHRS, YFSETQ. Trimming removed 3 bases from V and 4 bases from J; junction bases left unmatched: 3. CDR3 protein: CASSSTGEYEQYF. The DNA of the CDR3 is TGCGCCAGCAGCTCGACAGGGGAGTACGAGCAGTACTTC. Variable domain in full (rest from reference TRBV5-1 and TRBJ2-7): KAGVTQTPRYLIKTRGQQVTLSCSPISGHRSVSWYQQTPGQGLQFLFEYFSETQRNKGNFPGRFSGRQFSNSRSEMNVSTLELGDSALYLCASSSTGEYEQYFGPGTRLTVT.

The V gene is TRBV7-2, the J gene TRBJ1-5; D unresolved. The V and J ends lost 5 bases and 2 bases respectively, with 10 bases between them. The V gene's germline CDR1 is SGHTA and CDR2 FQGNSA. This CDR3 is built from 14 residues. CDR3 loop: CASSPQWGNQPQHF. CDR3 in DNA: TGTGCCAGCAGCCCCCAGTGGGGCAATCAGCCCCAGCATTTT.

This clonotype has only a few counts. The chain links TRBV5-1 to TRBJ2-2; D is perhaps TRBD1 (7 bases). The CDR3 consists of 15 residues. CDR1 is SGHRS and CDR2 is YFSETQ in the germline V gene. Trimming took off 1 base at V and 6 bases at J, with 13 bases between the two ends. This chain's CDR3 is CASSLMEGAAGELFF. CDR3 coding DNA: TGCGCCAGCAGCTTGATGGAGGGGGCCGCCGGGGAGCTGTTTTTT.

V and J are TRBV20-1 and TRBJ2-1, with D uncertain. Germline V CDR1 and CDR2: DFQATT, SNEGSKA (reference sequence). V lost 3 bases to trimming and J lost 10 bases, with 7 bases between them. The CDR3 totals 10 residues. This chain's CDR3 is CSASGPEQFF. The CDR3 DNA follows: TGCAGTGCTAGTGGGCCCGAGCAGTTCTTC.

This clonotype has only a few counts. The CDR3 sequence: CASSLDRTSGYTF. The CDR3 coding sequence is TGTGCCAGCAGCCTCGACAGGACGAGTGGCTACACCTTC. The chain couples TRBV6-6 to TRBJ1-2, with a possible D match to TRBD1 (6 bases). The germline V gene encodes CDR1 MNHNY and CDR2 SVGAGI (reference sequence). V was cut by 6 bases and J by 7 bases, with 15 bases left in between. The CDR3 contains 13 residues.

This rearrangement joins TRBV10-3 to TRBJ2-6; a weak D match, TRBD1 (6 bases). The V gene's germline CDR1 is ENHRY and CDR2 SYGVKD. CDR3 length: 18 residues. The V and J ends lost 5 bases and 0 bases respectively, with 17 bases between them. For the CDR3, the DNA is TGTGCCATCAGTCATCCGGGACACCCCAGCTCTGGGGCCAACGTCCTGACTTTC. Amino acid sequence: CAISHPGHPSSGANVLTF.

This clonotype was recorded a few times. V gene TRBV2 combines with J gene TRBJ2-7, with 7 bases matching TRBD1. This CDR3 region has 12 residues. Germline trimming cut 6 bases from V and 3 bases from J; bases unmatched to any gene: 2. Germline V gives CDR1 SNHLY, CDR2 FYNNEI. CDR3 amino acids: CASRGQFYEQYF. The CDR3 DNA is TGTGCCAGCAGGGGACAGTTCTACGAGCAGTACTTC.

There are a few counts of this clonotype. The chain carries TRBV7-8 and TRBJ2-5; the D is unclear. Looked up from germline, CDR1 is SGHVS and CDR2 is FQNEAQ. V was trimmed by 2 bases and J by 4 bases, leaving 11 bases between them. The CDR3 spans 14 residues. The chain's CDR3 is CASSLRSGRETQYF. CDR3 DNA sequence: TGTGCCAGCAGCTTACGGTCAGGAAGAGAGACCCAGTACTTC.

This clonotype turned up a few times. The chain combines TRBV24-1 with TRBJ1-5; possibly TRBD1 for D (6 bases). The germline V and J ends were trimmed by 3 bases and 9 bases, with 17 bases remaining between them. The length of the CDR3 is 15 residues. The V gene's germline CDR1 is KGHDR and CDR2 SFDVKD. This CDR3 is CATSDPRGAGGPQHF. The DNA of the CDR3 is TGTGCCACCAGTGATCCGAGGGGGGCCGGGGGGCCCCAGCATTTT.

This clonotype appeared a few times. This chain connects TRBV3-1 to TRBJ2-7; TRBD2 agrees at 12 bases. V shed 5 bases and J 2 bases; nucleotides not matched to a gene: 4. The CDR3 is 15 amino acids. Germline lookup yields CDR1 LGHDT and CDR2 YNNKEL (reference sequence). The CDR3 loop is CASSEGLAGTYEQYF. The CDR3 bases are TGTGCCAGCAGCGAGGGACTAGCGGGCACCTACGAGCAGTACTTC.

This sequence joins TRBV7-2 and TRBJ2-1, with 10 nucleotides matching TRBD2. Germline lookup yields CDR1 SGHTA and CDR2 FQGNSA. The V gene end was trimmed by 5 bases and the J gene end by 16 bases; junction bases not matched to a gene: 14. This CDR3 has 14 amino acids. CDR3 protein: CASSREIAGGKGFF. CDR3 coding DNA: TGTGCCAGCAGCCGAGAAATAGCGGGAGGAAAGGGATTCTTC.

This clonotype was recorded many times. The chain recombines TRBV11-2 with TRBJ2-1; D is undetermined. Trimming took off 5 bases at V and 4 bases at J, with 15 bases between the two ends. The CDR3 has 15 residues. CDR1 and CDR2 from the germline V gene are SGHAT and FQNNGV. The CDR3 DNA sequence: TGTGCCAGCAGCCCCGTCCCATCCCCATACAATGAGCAGTTCTTC. Translation: CASSPVPSPYNEQFF.

This clonotype was detected ten times or more. V is TRBV5-1 and J is TRBJ2-4, with 7 bases fitting TRBD2. J gave up 3 bases and V 6 bases, and 9 bases lay outside the gene matches. CDR1 and CDR2 (germline): SGHRS, YFSETQ. The CDR3 is 15 residues long. The CDR3 coding sequence is TGCGCCAGCACTTTCACGGGAGGCGGCAAAAACATTCAGTACTTC. This codes for CASTFTGGGKNIQYF.

This clonotype has only a few counts. The chain uses TRBV7-6 and TRBJ2-1; D is possibly TRBD2 (6 bases). This CDR3 has 16 residues. Germline CDR1 is SGHVS and CDR2 is FNYEAQ. V lost 0 bases, J lost 4 bases, and 13 bases lay in between. Here the CDR3 DNA reads TGTGCCAGCAGCTTAGCGGTGCGGGGAGAGTACAATGAGCAGTTCTTC. Amino acid sequence: CASSLAVRGEYNEQFF.

This clonotype has more than one count but fewer than ten. The V and J genes are TRBV25-1 and TRBJ1-1; D not resolved. Trimming cost V 2 bases and J 1 base, with 5 bases left between them. The CDR3 contains 13 residues. Germline V gene lookup returns CDR1 MGHDK and CDR2 SYGVNS. The CDR3 coding sequence is TGTGCCAGCAGTGAAATGGGGAACACTGAAGCTTTCTTT. Encoded protein: CASSEMGNTEAFF. Complete variable domain (other parts from reference TRBV25-1 and TRBJ1-1): EADIYQTPRYLVIGTGKKITLECSQTMGHDKMYWYQQDPGMELHLIHYSYGVNSTEKGDLSSESTVSRIRTEHFPLTLESARPSHTSQYLCASSEMGNTEAFFGQGTRLTVV.

This clonotype appeared a few times. The chain is built from TRBV3-1 and TRBJ2-3; 7 bases match TRBD1. J gave up 4 bases and V 1 base, and 5 bases lay outside the gene matches. The germline V gene has CDR1 LGHDT and CDR2 YNNKEL (reference sequence). The CDR3 totals 15 residues. In nucleotides, the CDR3 is TGTGCCAGCAGCCAAGTTCGGCAGGGGGCAGATACGCAGTATTTT. It is translated as CASSQVRQGADTQYF.

The V gene is TRBV7-6, the J gene TRBJ2-5, with D unresolved. The germline V gene has CDR1 SGHVS and CDR2 FNYEAQ. The CDR3 contains 15 residues. Trimming shortened V by 2 bases and J by 2 bases, and 12 bases separated the two germline ends. The CDR3 coding sequence is TGTGCCAGCAGCTTAAACGTTGGGATACAAGAGACCCAGTACTTC. Protein: CASSLNVGIQETQYF.

The chain has TRBV10-3 and TRBJ1-3; the D is unclear. From germline, CDR1 is ENHRY and CDR2 SYGVKD. The length of the CDR3 is 15 residues. V shed 2 bases and J shed 0 bases, with 8 bases lying between them. In DNA form, the CDR3 reads TGTGCCATCAGTGAGGGGCCAGCCTCTGGAAACACCATATATTTT. Translated: CAISEGPASGNTIYF.